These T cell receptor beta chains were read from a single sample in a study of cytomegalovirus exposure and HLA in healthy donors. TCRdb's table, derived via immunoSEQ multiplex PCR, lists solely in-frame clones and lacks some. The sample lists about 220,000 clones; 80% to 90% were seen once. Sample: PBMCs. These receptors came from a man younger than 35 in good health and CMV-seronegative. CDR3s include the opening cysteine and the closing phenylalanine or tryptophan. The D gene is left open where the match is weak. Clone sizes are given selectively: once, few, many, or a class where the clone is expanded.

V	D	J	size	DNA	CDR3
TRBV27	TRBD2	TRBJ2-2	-	TGTGCCAGCAGCCCTAGACTAGCGGGAGTATACGGGGAGCTGTTTTTT	CASSPRLAGVYGELFF
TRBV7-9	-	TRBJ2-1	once	TGTGCCAGCAGCTTAGGACAGCACAATGAGCAGTTCTTC	CASSLGQHNEQFF
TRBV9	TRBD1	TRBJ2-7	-	TGTGCCAGCAGCCCCACAGGGGGCTACCTCTACGAGCAGTACTTC	CASSPTGGYLYEQYF
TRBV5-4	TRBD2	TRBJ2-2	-	TGTGCCAGCAGCTTCTTAGCGGGAGTGAACACCGGGGAGCTGTTTTTT	CASSFLAGVNTGELFF
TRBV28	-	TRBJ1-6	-	TGTGCCAGCACCCTGCGAGGGCGAAACTCACCCCTCCACTTT	CASTLRGRNSPLHF
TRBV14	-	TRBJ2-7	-	TGTGCCAGCAGCCAAGACACAGGTTCGGGCTACGAGCAGTACTTC	CASSQDTGSGYEQYF
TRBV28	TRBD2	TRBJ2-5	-	TGTGCCAGCAGTTTATTAAGGACTAGCGGGGCGGAGACCCAGTACTTC	CASSLLRTSGAETQYF
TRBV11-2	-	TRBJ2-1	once	TGTGCCAGCAGCTCCAACCGGGACACTTTATCGCAGTTCTTC	CASSSNRDTLSQFF
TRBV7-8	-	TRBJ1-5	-	TGTGCCAGCAGCTTCCGCGATCAGCCCCAGCATTTT	CASSFRDQPQHF
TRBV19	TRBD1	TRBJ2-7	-	TGTGCCAGTAGTATGGGGGACAGTAAAGCCGGGCCATACGAGCAGTACTTC	CASSMGDSKAGPYEQYF
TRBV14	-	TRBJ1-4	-	TGTGCCAGCAGCCAAGAACGGGACAAGGTTAATGAAAAACTGTTTTTT	CASSQERDKVNEKLFF
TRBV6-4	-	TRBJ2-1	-	TGTGCCAGCAGAGGCCCGGGTGAGCAGTTCTTC	CASRGPGEQFF
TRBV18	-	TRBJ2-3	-	TGTGCCAGCTCACCCCGGGATACGCAGTATTTT	CASSPRDTQYF
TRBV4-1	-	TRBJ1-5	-	TGCGCCAGCAGCCACACACAGGGCGATCAGCCCCAGCATTTT	CASSHTQGDQPQHF
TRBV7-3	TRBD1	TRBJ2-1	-	TGTGCCAGCAGTGACAGGGGTTCCTACAATGAGCAGTTCTTC	CASSDRGSYNEQFF
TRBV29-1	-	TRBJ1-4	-	TGCAGCGTTGATCAGGGACTGGATGAAAAACTGTTTTTT	CSVDQGLDEKLFF
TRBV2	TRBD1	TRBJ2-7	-	TGTGCCAGCAGGGCACAGGGGGGAAAGTACGAGGAGCAGTACTTC	CASRAQGGKYEEQYF
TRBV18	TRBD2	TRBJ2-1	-	TGTGCCAGCTCACCATTGGCTAGCGGGGGAGAAGAGCAGTTCTTC	CASSPLASGGEEQFF
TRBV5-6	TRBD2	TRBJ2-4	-	TGTGCCAGCAGCCTAGCTAGCGGGGGGAAGGACTTC	CASSLASGGKDF
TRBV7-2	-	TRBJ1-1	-	TGTGCCAGCTGGCCCCAGGCAGGGATTTTTCCTGAAGCTTTCTTT	CASWPQAGIFPEAFF
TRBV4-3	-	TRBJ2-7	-	TGCGCCAGCAGCCAAGACGAGGCCGGGTACGAGCAGTACTTC	CASSQDEAGYEQYF
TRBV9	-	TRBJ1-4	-	TGTGCCAGCAGCTTGCTCGGAGTACAAAATGAAAAACTGTTTTTT	CASSLLGVQNEKLFF
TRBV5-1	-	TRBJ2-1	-	TGCGCCAGCAGCTTGGCGGGTAGCTCCTACAATGAGCAGTTCTTC	CASSLAGSSYNEQFF
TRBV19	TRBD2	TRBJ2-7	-	TGTGCCAGTACAACCGGGACTAGCGACCCATACGAGCAGTACTTC	CASTTGTSDPYEQYF
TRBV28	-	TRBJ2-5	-	TGTGCCAGCAGTGCCCATGAGGGAGCCGCCCAAGAGACCCAGTACTTC	CASSAHEGAAQETQYF
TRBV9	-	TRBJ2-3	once	TGTGCCAGCAGCCCTCGGGGTCCCACGGATACGCAGTATTTT	CASSPRGPTDTQYF
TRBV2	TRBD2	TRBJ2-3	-	TGTGCCAGTACGCTCGGACTAGCGGGGGGAGATACGCAGTATTTT	CASTLGLAGGDTQYF
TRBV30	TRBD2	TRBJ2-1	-	TGTGCCTGGAGGGCTAGCGGGGGGTACAATGAGCAGTTCTTC	CAWRASGGYNEQFF
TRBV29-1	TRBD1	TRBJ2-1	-	TGCAGCGTTGAAAAGGTGAGGACAGGGGGCTTATCCTACAATGAGCAGTTCTTC	CSVEKVRTGGLSYNEQFF
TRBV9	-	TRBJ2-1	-	TGTGCCAGCAGCGTAGACCCAGTTTTGCATGAGCAGTTCTTC	CASSVDPVLHEQFF
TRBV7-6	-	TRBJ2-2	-	TGTGCCAGCAGCTTAGCCGCCGGGGAGCTGTTTTTT	CASSLAAGELFF
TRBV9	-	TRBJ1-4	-	TGTGCCAGCAGCGTAGGACAGGTGATTAATGAAAAACTGTTTTTT	CASSVGQVINEKLFF
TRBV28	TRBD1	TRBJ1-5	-	TGTGCCAGCTCCGGAGGGGGCAGCAATCAGCCCCAGCATTTT	CASSGGGSNQPQHF
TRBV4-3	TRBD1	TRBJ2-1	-	TGCGCCAGCAGCCCCGGACAGGGCAACATGTACAATGAGCAGTTCTTC	CASSPGQGNMYNEQFF
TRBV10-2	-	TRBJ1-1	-	TGCGCCAGCAGGAGATTCGTCACCGACAGCGCGAACACTGAAGCTTTCTTT	CASRRFVTDSANTEAFF
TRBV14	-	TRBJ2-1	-	TGTGCCAGCACCCCGGTGGAGGGATCCTACAATGAGCAGTTCTTC	CASTPVEGSYNEQFF
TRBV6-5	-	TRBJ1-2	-	TGTGCCAGCAGTTCGACTGGGAGCCCGACCAAGGAGGGCTACACCTTC	CASSSTGSPTKEGYTF
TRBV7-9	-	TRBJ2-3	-	TGTGCCAGCAGTCCGCAGGGAGATACGCAGTATTTT	CASSPQGDTQYF
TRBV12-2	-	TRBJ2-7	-	TGTGCAAGTCGCTCCCCGACACCCCCCTACGAGCAGTACTTC	CASRSPTPPYEQYF
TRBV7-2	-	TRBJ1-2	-	TGTGCCAGCAGCTTAGCGGAACTCGACGGGGGTTTGGTGGGCGGCTACACCTTC	CASSLAELDGGLVGGYTF
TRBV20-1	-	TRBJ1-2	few	TGCAGTGCTAGAGATCTTGGCTACACCTTC	CSARDLGYTF
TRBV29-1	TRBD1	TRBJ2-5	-	TGCAGCGCTGGGACAGTACAAGAGACCCAGTACTTC	CSAGTVQETQYF
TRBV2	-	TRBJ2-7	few	TGTGCCAGCAGCGACGTAGCCGTTATTCCCTACGAGCAGTACTTC	CASSDVAVIPYEQYF
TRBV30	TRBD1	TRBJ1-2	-	TGTGCCTGGCAGGACAGGGGGCCCTATGGCTACACCTTC	CAWQDRGPYGYTF
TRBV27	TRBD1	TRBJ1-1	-	TGTGCCAGCAGTTCAAGGACAGGGGTGAACACTGAAGCTTTCTTT	CASSSRTGVNTEAFF